The clone carrying this T cell receptor beta chain was recorded at least ten times. The antigen remains unidentified. One entry per CDR3 protein results from TCRdb running MiXCR on the 5' RACE reads. This repertoire shows roughly 120,000 distinct CDR3 sequences, approximately 12% found once; its top ten account for 16%. These data originate in a study of spatial heterogeneity in lung cancer. Across the whole study: Samples were obtained from about 75 donors, all untreated early-stage non-small cell lung cancer patients.

The CDR3 covers 14 residues. Germline CDR1 SEHNR, CDR2 FQNEAQ (reference sequence). The ends were cut back, 3 bases at V and 2 bases at J, with 7 bases in the middle. Study-level findings and limits: Follow-up blood showed ubiquitous expanded tumor TCRs less than blood at resection did.

Time point reported: blood at routine non-recurrence follow-up after resection. Sequencing of whole RNA from tumor, nontumor lung or frozen PBMC involved no sorting. This sequence joins TRBV7-9 and TRBJ2-2, with D hard to call. The sequencing here drew on PBMCs, taken at follow-up. The source is a male donor with early-stage non-small cell lung cancer. In nucleotides, the CDR3 is TGTGCCAGCAGCTTCCCAGAAAACACCGGGGAGCTGTTTTTT. Its protein product is CASSFPENTGELFF.